One sample yielded the 25 T cell receptor beta chains listed below, sequenced in a study of T-cell memory formation after mild COVID-19. One entry per CDR3 protein, called by TCRdb with MiXCR from the 5' RACE reads. The repertoire includes 350,000 to 550,000 distinct CDR3 sequences, roughly 18% of them detected once, and 20% to 25% sits in the top ten. The sequencing input was PBMCs or a T cell subset sorted from them (not recorded which). The source of these receptors is a man in his late teens or twenties who had mild COVID-19 (a few samples of this study predate the infection). Cell type and time point are not known.

The V and J genes are TRBV20-1 and TRBJ1-4; D may be TRBD1 (5 bases). The CDR3 covers 14 residues. Per the germline V gene, CDR1 is DFQATT and CDR2 is SNEGSKA (reference sequence). V was cut by 8 bases and J by 0 bases, with 13 bases left in between. The CDR3 DNA is TGCAGTTGTTCAGGGTCTGCAACTAATGAAAAACTGTTTTTT. Its protein is CSCSGSATNEKLFF.

This chain joins TRBV6-5 and TRBJ1-2; D unclear. CDR1 and CDR2 (germline): MNHEY, SVGAGI. Trimming took 2 bases from V and 8 from J, leaving 15 bases between them. This CDR3 has 14 amino acids. The CDR3 DNA follows: TGTGCCAGCAGTTACGAAACGGGGTCTGGAGGCTACACCTTC. Protein product: CASSYETGSGGYTF.

This clonotype was counted ten times or more. The chain joins TRBV7-3 to TRBJ2-2; 9 bases map to TRBD2. The length of the CDR3 is 15 residues. Trimming cost V 4 bases and J 6 bases; bases outside gene matches: 6. Germline CDR1 reads SGHTA; CDR2 reads FQGTGA. CDR3 DNA sequence: TGTGCCAGCAGCTACCGTAGCGGGGGCTCCGGGGAGCTGTTTTTT. Its protein product is CASSYRSGGSGELFF.

This sequence joins TRBV13 and TRBJ2-7; 9 nucleotides agree with TRBD1. Germline CDR1 is PRHDT and CDR2 is FYEKMQ (reference sequence). V gave up 5 bases and J gave up 6 bases; unmatched junction bases: 11. This CDR3 comprises 15 residues. This chain's CDR3 is CASSPGRGQGLEQYF. In DNA, the CDR3 is TGTGCCAGCAGCCCGGGGCGGGGACAGGGCCTCGAGCAGTACTTC.

V gene TRBV6-2 or TRBV6-3 combines with J gene TRBJ2-3, with 12 bases that match TRBD2. Trimming cost V 8 bases and J 6 bases; bases outside gene matches: 9. CDR1 and CDR2 from the germline V gene are MNHEY and SVGEGT. The CDR3 sequence is 15 residues long. CDR3 residues: CASGRGLAGLDTQYF. The DNA of the CDR3 is TGTGCCAGCGGTAGGGGACTAGCGGGCCTGGATACGCAGTATTTT.

This clonotype was detected a few times. The gene calls are TRBV7-2 and TRBJ2-2; 10 bases match TRBD1. This CDR3 contains 15 residues. The germline CDR1 and CDR2 sequences are SGHTA and FQGNSA. V was pared by 3 bases and J by 5 bases, with 3 bases of the junction left unmatched. This chain's CDR3 is CASSFGGQGTGELFF. The CDR3 DNA reads as TGTGCCAGCAGCTTCGGGGGACAGGGGACCGGGGAGCTGTTTTTT.

In this sample, this clonotype turned up a few times. The chain uses TRBV5-1 and TRBJ1-2; D gene unclear. The CDR3 contains 24 residues. CDR1 and CDR2 from the germline V gene are SGHRS and YFSETQ. V dropped 0 bases and J dropped 4 bases, with 40 bases sitting between them. CDR3 DNA: TGCGCCAGCAGCTTGGTATCGGTAGGGAGAGGAAGACTAGGACGGCTAAACACTATCTATGGCTACACCTTC. It codes for CASSLVSVGRGRLGRLNTIYGYTF.

CDR3 in DNA: TGTGCCAGCAGTTTCCCCCCATCGACAGGGCTCGCCACAGATACGCAGTATTTT. Translation: CASSFPPSTGLATDTQYF. The chain carries TRBV12-3 or TRBV12-4 and TRBJ2-3, with 7 nucleotides matching TRBD1. The CDR3 is 18 residues long. Unmatched junction bases numbered 14, after V lost 3 bases and J lost 2 bases.

This clonotype was counted between two and nine times. The genes are TRBV12-3 or TRBV12-4 and TRBJ2-1; 10 positions agree with TRBD2. Germline trimming cut 3 bases from V and 4 bases from J; bases unmatched to any gene: 3. The CDR3 has 15 amino acids. The DNA of the CDR3 is TGTGCCAGCAGTTTCCTAGCGGGGGCGTACAATGAGCAGTTCTTC. It is translated as CASSFLAGAYNEQFF.

The genes are TRBV7-6 and TRBJ2-1, with TRBD2 identical over 8 bases. This CDR3 region has 14 residues. The germline V gene has CDR1 SGHVS and CDR2 FNYEAQ. J lost 4 bases, V lost 5 bases, and 4 bases had no gene match. CDR3 loop: CASSPGLGYNEQFF. The DNA of the CDR3 is TGTGCCAGCAGCCCGGGACTAGGGTACAATGAGCAGTTCTTC.

This clonotype was observed a few times. The V call is TRBV24-1, the J call TRBJ2-1; perhaps TRBD1 as D (6 bases). Germline V lookup: CDR1 KGHDR, CDR2 SFDVKD. The CDR3 sequence is 15 residues long. With 2 bases removed from V and 4 bases from J, the gap between germline ends came to 11 bases. The CDR3 region has the DNA TGTGCCACCAGTGATTCCATGGGGGCTTACAATGAGCAGTTCTTC. Translated, it gives CATSDSMGAYNEQFF.

The chain employs TRBV12-3 or TRBV12-4 and TRBJ2-1, with D maybe TRBD1 (6 bases). With 7 bases removed from V and 9 bases from J, the gap between germline ends came to 28 bases. The CDR3 consists of 17 residues. The CDR3 DNA reads as TGTGCCAGCACCCCATTTCTGGGGGCACATGCGAACGGTGAGCAGTTCTTC. As protein: CASTPFLGAHANGEQFF.

This rearrangement joins TRBV7-2 to TRBJ1-1, with unresolved D. V was cut by 6 bases and J by 3 bases, with 14 bases left in between. This CDR3 spans 14 amino acids. CDR1 and CDR2 from the germline V gene are SGHTA and FQGNSA. The CDR3 DNA reads as TGTGCCAGCAGTTCTGACAATGGGTACACTGAAGCTTTCTTT. Protein sequence: CASSSDNGYTEAFF.

There are a few counts of this clonotype. The chain links TRBV5-1 to TRBJ2-5; TRBD2 might be the D (7 bases). This CDR3 contains 18 residues. CDR1 and CDR2 from the germline V gene are SGHRS and YFSETQ. V shed 4 bases and J shed 0 bases, with 22 bases lying between them. The CDR3: CASSLWGGPFKYQETQYF. CDR3 sequence (DNA): TGCGCCAGCAGCCTGTGGGGGGGCCCATTTAAGTACCAAGAGACCCAGTACTTC.

V is TRBV7-2 and J is TRBJ1-1, with D unresolved. The CDR3 is 15 amino acids. CDR1 is SGHTA, CDR2 FQGNSA, per germline. V was clipped by 2 bases and J by 6 bases, with 16 bases between them. The CDR3 loop is CASSLNVAGVAEAFF. The DNA for the CDR3 is TGTGCCAGCAGCTTAAACGTGGCCGGGGTAGCTGAAGCTTTCTTT.

This clonotype was observed at least ten times. The rearrangement joins TRBV5-1 to TRBJ1-1; D gene ambiguous. The CDR3 is made up of 13 amino acids. CDR1 is SGHRS and CDR2 is YFSETQ in the germline V gene. The V gene lost 5 bases and the J gene lost 2 bases, with 10 bases spanning the gap. As DNA, the CDR3 is TGCGCCAGCAGTCCCTCTTACAACACTGAAGCTTTCTTT. Translating it yields CASSPSYNTEAFF.

In its sample, this clonotype was seen many times. The V gene is TRBV7-2, the J gene TRBJ2-3, with D possibly matching TRBD1 (7 bases). Germline CDR1 is SGHTA and CDR2 is FQGNSA. The V gene lost 5 bases and the J gene lost 3 bases, with 15 bases spanning the gap. This CDR3 is 15 amino acids long. In nucleotides, the CDR3 is TGTGCCAGCAGCACTTACAGGGGAGGTACAGATACGCAGTATTTT. This translates into CASSTYRGGTDTQYF.

This clonotype was observed once. The rearrangement joins TRBV5-1 to TRBJ1-2; D is uncertain. The CDR3 extends over 13 amino acids. The V end was cut by 4 bases, the J end by 4 bases, with 11 bases between. Germline CDR1 reads SGHRS; CDR2 reads YFSETQ. CDR3 nucleotides: TGCGCCAGCAGCGATCTAAGATCCTATGGCTACACCTTC. Protein product: CASSDLRSYGYTF.

This clonotype appeared a few times. This sequence joins TRBV29-1 and TRBJ2-1; TRBD1 agrees at 9 bases. V lost 8 bases to trimming and J lost 9 bases; unmatched junction nucleotides: 8. In germline, CDR1 is SQVTM, CDR2 ANQGSEA. CDR3 size: 12 residues. CDR3 coding DNA: TGCAGCTTCCGGGACAGGGAGGTTGAGCAGTTCTTC. It specifies CSFRDREVEQFF.

Only a few counts were recorded for this clonotype. V is TRBV7-9 and J is TRBJ2-5, with 8 bases aligning to TRBD1. The germline CDR1 and CDR2 sequences are SEHNR and FQNEAQ (reference sequence). There are 15 residues in the CDR3. Trimming took 2 bases from V and 3 from J; bases not matched to a gene: 5. CDR3 loop: CASSLFSGGKETQYF. CDR3 DNA sequence: TGTGCCAGCAGCTTATTTTCAGGGGGCAAAGAGACCCAGTACTTC. The complete variable domain, with remaining parts taken from reference TRBV7-9 and TRBJ2-5, reads DTGVSQNPRHKITKRGQNVTFRCDPISEHNRLYWYRQTLGQGPEFLTYFQNEAQLEKSRLLSDRFSAERPKGSFSTLEIQRTEQGDSAMYLCASSLFSGGKETQYFGPGTRLLVL.

Regarding this clonotype: Just one base apart from a much larger clone, this may be a read error. The CDR3 here is CASSGQGSTEAFF. The DNA of the CDR3 is TGTGCCAGCAGTGGACAGGGGAGCACTGAAGCTTTCTTT. The gene calls are TRBV12-3 or TRBV12-4 and TRBJ1-1; 9 positions match TRBD1. The length of the CDR3 is 13 residues. J was trimmed by 4 bases and V by 5 bases; bases with no gene match: 2.

This clonotype turned up a few times. V and J are TRBV7-2 and TRBJ2-2; the D gene is possibly TRBD2 (5 bases). With 5 bases removed from V and 3 bases from J, the gap between germline ends came to 13 bases. The V gene's germline CDR1 is SGHTA and CDR2 FQGNSA. The CDR3 is made up of 15 amino acids. CDR3: CASSPPGTYTGELFF. CDR3 nucleotides: TGTGCCAGCAGCCCACCGGGAACTTACACCGGGGAGCTGTTTTTT.

This clonotype showed up just a few times. Written as DNA, the CDR3 is TGTGCCATCCAATCTCCAGGACAGGGTAGGCGCGAGCAGTACTTC. This sequence encodes CAIQSPGQGRREQYF. V and J are TRBV28 and TRBJ2-7; 8 bases map to TRBD1. The V gene's germline CDR1 is MDHEN and CDR2 SYDVKM. J lost 6 bases, V lost 10 bases, and 17 bases had no gene match. This CDR3 has 15 residues.

This clonotype was counted only a few times. The J gene is TRBJ2-3, the V gene TRBV20-1, with 11 positions matching TRBD2. CDR1 DFQATT and CDR2 SNEGSKA come from the germline V gene (reference sequence). There are 15 residues in the CDR3. The V gene end was trimmed by 1 base and the J gene end by 7 bases; junction bases not matched to a gene: 7. The CDR3 DNA follows: TGCAGTGCTAGAGGGTTCCTAGCGGGGGGCAATACGCAGTATTTT. Encoded protein: CSARGFLAGGNTQYF.

A few counts support this clonotype. The J gene is TRBJ2-5, the V gene TRBV5-1; possibly TRBD2 for D (6 bases). The CDR3 runs to 17 residues. CDR1 and CDR2 (germline): SGHRS, YFSETQ. Deletions cut 2 bases from V and 5 bases from J, with 22 bases between. CDR3 in DNA: TGCGCCAGCAGCTTTGGTGTGGGGACTTCCCAACTCGAGACCCAGTACTTC. This codes for CASSFGVGTSQLETQYF.